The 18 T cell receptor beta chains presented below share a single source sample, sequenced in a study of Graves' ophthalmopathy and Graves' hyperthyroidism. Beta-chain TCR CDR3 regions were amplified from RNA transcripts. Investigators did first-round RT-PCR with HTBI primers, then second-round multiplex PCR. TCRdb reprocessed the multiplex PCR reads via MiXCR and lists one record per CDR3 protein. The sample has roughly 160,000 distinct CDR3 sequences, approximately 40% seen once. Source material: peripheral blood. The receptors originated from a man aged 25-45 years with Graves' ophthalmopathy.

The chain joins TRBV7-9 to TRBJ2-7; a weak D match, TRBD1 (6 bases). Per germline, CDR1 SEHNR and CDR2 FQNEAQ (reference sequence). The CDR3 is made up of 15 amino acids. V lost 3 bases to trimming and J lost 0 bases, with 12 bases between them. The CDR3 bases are TGTGCCAGCAGCTTTATGGGGGCGAGCTCCTACGAGCAGTACTTC. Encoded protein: CASSFMGASSYEQYF.

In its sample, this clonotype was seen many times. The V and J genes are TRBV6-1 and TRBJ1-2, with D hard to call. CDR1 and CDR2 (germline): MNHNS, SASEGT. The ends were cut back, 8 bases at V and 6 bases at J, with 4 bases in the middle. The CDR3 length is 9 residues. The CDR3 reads CASDDGYTF. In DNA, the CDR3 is TGTGCCAGCGATGATGGCTACACCTTC.

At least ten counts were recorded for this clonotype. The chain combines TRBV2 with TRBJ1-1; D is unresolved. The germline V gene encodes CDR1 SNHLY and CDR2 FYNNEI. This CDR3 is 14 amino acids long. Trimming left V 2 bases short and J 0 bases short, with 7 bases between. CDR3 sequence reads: CASSEQPMNTEAFF. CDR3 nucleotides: TGTGCCAGCAGTGAACAGCCCATGAACACTGAAGCTTTCTTT.

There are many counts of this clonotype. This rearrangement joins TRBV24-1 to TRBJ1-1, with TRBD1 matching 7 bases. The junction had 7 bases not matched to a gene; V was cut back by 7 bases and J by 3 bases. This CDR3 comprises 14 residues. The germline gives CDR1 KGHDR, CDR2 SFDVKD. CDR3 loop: CATRPTGDYTEAFF. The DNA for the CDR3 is TGTGCCACCAGGCCTACAGGGGATTACACTGAAGCTTTCTTT.

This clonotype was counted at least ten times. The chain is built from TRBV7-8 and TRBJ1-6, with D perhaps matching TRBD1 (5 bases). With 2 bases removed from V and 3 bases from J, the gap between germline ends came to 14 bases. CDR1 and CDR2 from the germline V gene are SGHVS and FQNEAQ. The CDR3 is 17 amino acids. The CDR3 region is CASSLTGTDHYNSPLHF. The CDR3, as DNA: TGTGCCAGCAGCTTAACCGGGACGGACCACTATAATTCACCCCTCCACTTT. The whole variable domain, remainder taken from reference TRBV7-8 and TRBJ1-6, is GAGVSQSPRYKVAKRGQDVALRCDPISGHVSLFWYQQALGQGPEFLTYFQNEAQLDKSGLPSDRFFAERPEGSVSTLKIQRTQQEDSAVYLCASSLTGTDHYNSPLHFGNGTRLTVT.

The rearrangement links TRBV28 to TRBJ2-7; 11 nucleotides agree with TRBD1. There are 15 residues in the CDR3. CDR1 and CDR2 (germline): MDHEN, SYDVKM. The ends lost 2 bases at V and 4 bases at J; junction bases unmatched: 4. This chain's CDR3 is CASSLRDRGWYEQYF. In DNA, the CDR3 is TGTGCCAGCAGTTTACGGGACAGGGGGTGGTACGAGCAGTACTTC.

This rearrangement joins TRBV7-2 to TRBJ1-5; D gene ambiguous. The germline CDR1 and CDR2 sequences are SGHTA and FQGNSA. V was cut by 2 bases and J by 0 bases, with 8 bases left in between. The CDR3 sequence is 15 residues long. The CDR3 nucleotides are TGTGCCAGCAGCTTACACGGTAATAGCAATCAGCCCCAGCATTTT. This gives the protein CASSLHGNSNQPQHF.

CDR3 residues: CASRAGADNSPLHF. As DNA, the CDR3 is TGTGCCAGCAGGGCAGGGGCAGATAATTCACCCCTCCACTTT. The chain carries TRBV12-3 or TRBV12-4 and TRBJ1-6, with D tentatively TRBD1 (6 bases). The CDR3 is made up of 14 amino acids. V lost 6 bases and J 5 bases, leaving 11 bases between the germline ends.

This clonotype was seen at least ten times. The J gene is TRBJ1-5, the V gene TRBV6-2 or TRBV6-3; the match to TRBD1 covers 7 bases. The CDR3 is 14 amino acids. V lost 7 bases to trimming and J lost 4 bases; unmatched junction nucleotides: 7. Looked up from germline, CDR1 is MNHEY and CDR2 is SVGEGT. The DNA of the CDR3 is TGTGCCAGCAAAGGGTCAGGGGGGAATCAGCCCCAGCATTTT. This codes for CASKGSGGNQPQHF.

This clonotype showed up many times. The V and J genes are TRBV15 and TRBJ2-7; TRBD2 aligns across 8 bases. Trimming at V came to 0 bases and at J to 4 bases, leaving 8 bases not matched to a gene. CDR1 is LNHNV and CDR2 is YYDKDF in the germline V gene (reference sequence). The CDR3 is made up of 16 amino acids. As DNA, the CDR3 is TGTGCCACCAGCAGAGAGACTAGCGACCTAGGGTACGAGCAGTACTTC. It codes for CATSRETSDLGYEQYF.

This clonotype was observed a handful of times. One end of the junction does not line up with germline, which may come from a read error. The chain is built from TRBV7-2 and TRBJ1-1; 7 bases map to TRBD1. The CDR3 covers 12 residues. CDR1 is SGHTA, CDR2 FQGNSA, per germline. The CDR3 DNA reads TGTGCCAGCAGCTTAGGCGTTGGACAGGACGTTTTT. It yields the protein CASSLGVGQDVF. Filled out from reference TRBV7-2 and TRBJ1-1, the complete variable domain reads GAGVSQSPSNKVTEKGKDVELRCDPISGHTALYWYRQSLGQGLEFLIYFQGNSAPDKSGLPSDRFSAERTGGSVSTLTIQRTQQEDSAVYLCASSLGVGQDVFGQGTRLTVV.

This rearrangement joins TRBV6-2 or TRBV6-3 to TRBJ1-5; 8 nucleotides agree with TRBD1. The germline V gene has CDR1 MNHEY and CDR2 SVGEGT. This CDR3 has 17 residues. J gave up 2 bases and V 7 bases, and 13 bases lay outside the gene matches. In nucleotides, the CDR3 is TGTGCCAGCACCTCGAATGCAGGGGGCTATGGCAATCAGCCCCAGCATTTT. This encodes CASTSNAGGYGNQPQHF.

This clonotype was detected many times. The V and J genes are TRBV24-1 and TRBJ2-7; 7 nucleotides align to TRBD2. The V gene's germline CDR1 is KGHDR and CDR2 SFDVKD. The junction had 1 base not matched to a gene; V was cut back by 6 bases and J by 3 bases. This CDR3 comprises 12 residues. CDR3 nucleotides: TGTGCCACCAGTCCTAGCGGCTACGAGCAGTACTTC. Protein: CATSPSGYEQYF.

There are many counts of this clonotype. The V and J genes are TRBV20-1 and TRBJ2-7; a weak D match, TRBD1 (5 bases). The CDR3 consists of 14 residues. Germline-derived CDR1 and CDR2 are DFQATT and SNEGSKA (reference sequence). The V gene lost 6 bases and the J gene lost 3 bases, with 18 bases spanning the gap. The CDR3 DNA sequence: TGCAGTGCCCATGAACCGGACAAGAACTACGAGCAGTACTTC. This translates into CSAHEPDKNYEQYF.

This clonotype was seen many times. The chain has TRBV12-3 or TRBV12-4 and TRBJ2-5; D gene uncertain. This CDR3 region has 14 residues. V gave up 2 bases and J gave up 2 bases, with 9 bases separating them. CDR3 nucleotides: TGTGCCAGCAGTTTAAGGACCCAACAAGAGACCCAGTACTTC. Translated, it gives CASSLRTQQETQYF.

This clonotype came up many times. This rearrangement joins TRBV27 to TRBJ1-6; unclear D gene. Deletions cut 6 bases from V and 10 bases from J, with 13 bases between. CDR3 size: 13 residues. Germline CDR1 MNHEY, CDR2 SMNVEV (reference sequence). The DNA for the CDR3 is TGTGCCAGCAGGGACGGACCGGGGTCACCCCTCCACTTT. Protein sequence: CASRDGPGSPLHF.

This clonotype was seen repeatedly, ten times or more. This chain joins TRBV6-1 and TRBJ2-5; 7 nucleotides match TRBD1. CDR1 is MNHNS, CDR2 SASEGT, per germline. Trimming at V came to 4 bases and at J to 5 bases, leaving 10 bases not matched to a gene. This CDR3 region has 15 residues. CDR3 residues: CASSAVQGSGETQYF. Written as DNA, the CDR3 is TGTGCCAGCAGTGCAGTACAGGGGTCGGGGGAGACCCAGTACTTC.

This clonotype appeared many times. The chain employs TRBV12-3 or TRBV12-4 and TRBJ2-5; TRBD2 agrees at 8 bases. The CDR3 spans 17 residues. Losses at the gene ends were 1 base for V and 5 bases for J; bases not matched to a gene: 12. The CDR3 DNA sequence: TGTGCCAGCAGTTTAGTGGGTAGCGGGGTCGTTGGGGAGACCCAGTACTTC. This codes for CASSLVGSGVVGETQYF.